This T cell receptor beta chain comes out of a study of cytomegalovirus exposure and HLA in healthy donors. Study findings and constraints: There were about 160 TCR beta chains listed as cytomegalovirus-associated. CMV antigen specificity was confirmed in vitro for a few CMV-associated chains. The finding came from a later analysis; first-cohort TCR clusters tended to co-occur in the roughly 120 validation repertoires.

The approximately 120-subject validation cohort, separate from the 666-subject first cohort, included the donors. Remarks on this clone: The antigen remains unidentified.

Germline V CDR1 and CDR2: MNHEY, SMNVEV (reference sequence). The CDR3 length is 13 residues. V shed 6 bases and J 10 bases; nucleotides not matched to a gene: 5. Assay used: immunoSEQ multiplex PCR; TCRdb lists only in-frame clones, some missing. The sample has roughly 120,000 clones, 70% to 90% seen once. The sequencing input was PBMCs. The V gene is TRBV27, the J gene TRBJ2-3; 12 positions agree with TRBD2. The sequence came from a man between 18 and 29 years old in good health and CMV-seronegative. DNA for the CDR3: TGTGCCAGCAGCCCCGGACTAGCGGGACCGCAGTATTTT. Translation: CASSPGLAGPQYF.